This entry lists 6 T cell receptor beta chains sequenced from one sample in a study of blood T cell repertoires in COVID-19. The method was immunoSEQ multiplex PCR; TCRdb's version includes in-frame clones alone and lacks a portion of them. The sample includes about 300,000 clones, 90% of them seen just once. The sequencing sample was made of peripheral blood. The receptors were gathered from a woman aged 30 to 39 with COVID-19, enrolled during active disease.

This chain uses TRBV12-2 with TRBJ2-7; the DNA was not compared with TRBD1, the D call given in the table. TRBV12-2 is tagged as a pseudogene. The CDR3 runs to 16 residues. The DNA for the CDR3 is TGTGCAAGTCGCTTTAAACCGAGAACAGGGGCCTACGAGCAGTACTTC. It codes for CASRFKPRTGAYEQYF.

V gene TRBV7-6 combines with J gene TRBJ2-3; TRBD2 matches 9 bases. The CDR3 is 16 amino acids. With V trimmed by 5 bases and J by 2 bases, 8 bases remained unmatched. In germline, CDR1 is SGHVS, CDR2 FNYEAQ. In nucleotides, the CDR3 is TGTGCCAGCAGCCTACTGGCGGGAGGGCTCACAGATACGCAGTATTTT. This encodes CASSLLAGGLTDTQYF.

This chain uses TRBV3-1 (or the pseudogene TRBV3-2) with TRBJ1-1; 8 nucleotides agree with TRBD1. Germline-derived CDR1 and CDR2 are LGHDT and YNNKEL (reference sequence). CDR3 length equals 17 residues. The junction had 7 bases not matched to a gene; V was cut back by 0 bases and J by 1 base. The CDR3, as DNA: TGTGCCAGCAGCCAAGAACAGGGGGTTACTTCGAACACTGAAGCTTTCTTT. Its protein product is CASSQEQGVTSNTEAFF.

The rearrangement links TRBV12-3 or TRBV12-4 to TRBJ2-5; 7 positions agree with TRBD2. Trimming cost V 7 bases and J 4 bases; bases outside gene matches: 6. The CDR3 covers 13 residues. CDR3 region: CASTPTSRETQYF. In nucleotides, the CDR3 is TGTGCCAGCACCCCGACTAGCAGAGAGACCCAGTACTTC.

This sequence joins TRBV14 and TRBJ2-7, with TRBD1 matching over 9 bases. With V trimmed by 6 bases and J by 1 base, 4 bases remained unmatched. Germline loops: CDR1 SGHDN, CDR2 FVKESK. The CDR3 sequence is 14 residues long. The CDR3 DNA follows: TGTGCCAGCAGATTGACAGGGGGTTCCTACGAGCAGTACTTC. It specifies CASRLTGGSYEQYF.

V and J are TRBV6-5 and TRBJ2-1; D is unclear. V was clipped by 7 bases and J by 5 bases, with 12 bases between them. Looked up from germline, CDR1 is MNHEY and CDR2 is SVGAGI. The length of the CDR3 is 13 residues. The CDR3 DNA sequence: TGTGCCAGCACCCCCCTCCCCCACAATGAGCAGTTCTTC. Protein: CASTPLPHNEQFF.